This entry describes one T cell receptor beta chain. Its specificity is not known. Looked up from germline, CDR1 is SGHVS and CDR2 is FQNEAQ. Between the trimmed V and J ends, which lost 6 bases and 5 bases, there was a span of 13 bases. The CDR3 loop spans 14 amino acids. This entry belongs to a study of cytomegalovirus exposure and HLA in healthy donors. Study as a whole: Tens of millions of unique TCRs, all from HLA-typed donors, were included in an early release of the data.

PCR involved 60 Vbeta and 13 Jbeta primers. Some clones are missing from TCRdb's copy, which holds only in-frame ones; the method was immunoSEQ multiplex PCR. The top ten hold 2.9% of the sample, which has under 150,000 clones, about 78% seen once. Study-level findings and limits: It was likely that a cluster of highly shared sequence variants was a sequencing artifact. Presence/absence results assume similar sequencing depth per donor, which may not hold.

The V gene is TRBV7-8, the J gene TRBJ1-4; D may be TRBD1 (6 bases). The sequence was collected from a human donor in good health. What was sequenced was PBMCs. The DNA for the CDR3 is TGTGCCAGCAGTCGAGGGGGTAGGAATGAAAAACTGTTTTTT. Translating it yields CASSRGGRNEKLFF.